The source of this TCR beta chain is a study of identical twins. This clonotype appeared many times. Relative to the germline gene, one junction end is altered; a read error may explain this. TCRdb ran MiXCR on the 5' RACE reads and lists one entry per CDR3 protein. The table lists hundreds of thousands of distinct CDR3 sequences, around 8.6% of them singletons. This sample was shared with a second study, whose subject was yellow fever vaccine responses in identical twins. In that study: Twins' vaccine T cell response reportedly seemed partly convergent, partly personalized.

The sequence came from a woman between 18 and 29 years old in good health. Sequencing used PBMCs.

CDR3 sequence reads: CASSLAGGPEDTQYF. CDR3 in DNA: TGTGCTAGCAGCTTAGCGGGAGGGCCGGAAGATACGCAGTATTTT. The chain has TRBV7-7 and TRBJ2-3; 11 nucleotides agree with TRBD2. In germline, CDR1 is SSHAT, CDR2 FNYEAQ (reference sequence). This CDR3 has 15 residues.